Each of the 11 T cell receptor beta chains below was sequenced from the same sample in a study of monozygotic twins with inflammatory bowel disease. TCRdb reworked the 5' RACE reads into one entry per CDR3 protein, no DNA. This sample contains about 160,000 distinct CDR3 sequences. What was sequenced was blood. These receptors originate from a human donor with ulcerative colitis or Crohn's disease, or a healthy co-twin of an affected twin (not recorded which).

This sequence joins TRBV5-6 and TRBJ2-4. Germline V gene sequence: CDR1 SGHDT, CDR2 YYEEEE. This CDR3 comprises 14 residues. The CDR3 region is CASSRSIAKNIQYF.

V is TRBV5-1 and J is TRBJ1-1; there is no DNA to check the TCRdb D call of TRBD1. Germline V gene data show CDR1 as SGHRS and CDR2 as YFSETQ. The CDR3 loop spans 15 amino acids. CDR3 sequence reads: CASSWAGQGGTEAFF.

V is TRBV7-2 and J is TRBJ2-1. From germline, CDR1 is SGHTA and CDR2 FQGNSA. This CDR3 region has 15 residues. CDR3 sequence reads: CASSLEYSSYNEQFF.

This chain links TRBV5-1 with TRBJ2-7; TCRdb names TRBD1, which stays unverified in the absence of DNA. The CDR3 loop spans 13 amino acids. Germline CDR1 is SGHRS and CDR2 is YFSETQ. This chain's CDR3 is CASSPQGSYEQYF. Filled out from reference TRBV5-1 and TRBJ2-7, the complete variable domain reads KAGVTQTPRYLIKTRGQQVTLSCSPISGHRSVSWYQQTPGQGLQFLFEYFSETQRNKGNFPGRFSGRQFSNSRSEMNVSTLELGDSALYLCASSPQGSYEQYFGPGTRLTVT.

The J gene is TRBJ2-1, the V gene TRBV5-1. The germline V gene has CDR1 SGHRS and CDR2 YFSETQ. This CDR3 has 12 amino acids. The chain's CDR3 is CASSLDPPRQFF.

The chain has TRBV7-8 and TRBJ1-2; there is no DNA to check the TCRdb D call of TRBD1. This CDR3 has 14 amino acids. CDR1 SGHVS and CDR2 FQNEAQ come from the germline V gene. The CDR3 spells CASSVDRPSYGYTF.

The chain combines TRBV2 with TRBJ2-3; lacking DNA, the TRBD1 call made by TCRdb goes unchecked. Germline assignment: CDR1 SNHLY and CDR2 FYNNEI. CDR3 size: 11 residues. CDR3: CASRGGDTQYF.

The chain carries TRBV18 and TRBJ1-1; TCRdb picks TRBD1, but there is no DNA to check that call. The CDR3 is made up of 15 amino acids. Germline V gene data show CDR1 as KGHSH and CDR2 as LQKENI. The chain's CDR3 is CASFYNRGRDTEAFF.

The CDR3 sequence: CASRLDQGWGTYEQYF. The V and J genes are TRBV11-2 and TRBJ2-7; checking the TCRdb D call of TRBD1 is not possible without DNA. Germline V gene sequence: CDR1 SGHAT, CDR2 FQNNGV. The length of the CDR3 is 16 residues.

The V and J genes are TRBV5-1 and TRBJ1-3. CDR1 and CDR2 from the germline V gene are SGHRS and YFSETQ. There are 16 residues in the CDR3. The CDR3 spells CASSFFSADSGNTIYF. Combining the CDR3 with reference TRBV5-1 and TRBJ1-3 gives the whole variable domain KAGVTQTPRYLIKTRGQQVTLSCSPISGHRSVSWYQQTPGQGLQFLFEYFSETQRNKGNFPGRFSGRQFSNSRSEMNVSTLELGDSALYLCASSFFSADSGNTIYFGEGSWLTVV.

CDR3 loop: CASSLVASANEQFF. The V and J genes are TRBV5-1 and TRBJ2-1. Looked up from germline, CDR1 is SGHRS and CDR2 is YFSETQ. The CDR3 loop spans 14 amino acids.